This T cell receptor (beta chain) was identified in a study of blood T cell repertoires in COVID-19 (TCRdb year 2020). Context from the whole study: Samples covering the acute and convalescent phases of COVID-19 were provided by collaborators in the United States, Italy and Spain. The prospective study material was composed of cDNA or gDNA derived from T cells, B-cell-depleted T cells, or PBMCs. Deeply sampled blood TCRbeta repertoires from subjects exposed to, actively infected with, or recovered from COVID-19 were included in the dataset. A freely available public database, intended as a resource for researchers studying the immune response to SARS-CoV-2, is where the repertoires were released. Samples came from the ongoing ImmuneRACE study (first 160 participants) plus 1,254 subjects from 6 global collaborators. Sample metadata almost always included a de-identified subject ID, COVID-19 status, age in years and sex. Where available, HLA class I and class II types were obtained from metadata supplied by the sample provider rather than from assay-based typing.

The full study reports these points: How much clinical and demographic metadata was included differed by source and by participant, and the metadata was provided uncurated.

Each collaborating institution followed its own protocols to collect whole blood in K2EDTA tubes. For TCRbeta analysis, collaborators shipped samples as frozen whole blood, isolated PBMCs, or DNA extracted from either of those sample types. TCRbeta CDR3 regions were amplified from genomic DNA by means of the immunoSEQ Assay, a bias-controlled multiplex PCR. In the paper's pipeline: The number of nucleated cells in each sample was estimated by amplification of reference gene primers within the assay. Sequence reads were collapsed and filtered to measure the absolute abundance of every unique TCRbeta CDR3 rearrangement. For each sample, productive Simpson clonality was calculated as the square root of Simpson's diversity index across productive rearrangements. TCRdb mirrors the immuneACCESS table, restricted to in-frame sequences. Some clones are absent from its copies; in checked studies, under half trace to an unresolved V gene, and the reason for the others is unknown. Clone size and V and J calls were adopted from that table, with D and trimming inferred from the DNA. This sample is represented by more than 50,000 clones; less than 85% of them were singletons. Of the sample, over 11% is held by the ten largest clones.

Spanning cysteine to phenylalanine, the CDR3 consists of 17 amino acids. The read is trimmed to its CDR3 DNA, 51 bases read in frame from base 1. Deletion took 4 bases off V and 4 bases off J, with a span of 21 bases between the germline ends. The germline V gene supplies CDR1 SGDLS and CDR2 YYNGEE. A remark on this clone: Its antigen is currently not known. Base quality data are lacking; no much larger clone is found one base away.

Sequences were obtained from peripheral blood. The sequence was obtained from a woman between 65 and 79 years old with acute or convalescent COVID-19. The chain is encoded by TRBV9 joined to TRBJ2-1; the D gene is possibly TRBD2, with 6 bases matching. The DNA is TGTGCCAGCAGCCCCCCCCCGAGGGCGGGGCTGTACAATGAGCAGTTCTTC. This translates into CASSPPPRAGLYNEQFF.